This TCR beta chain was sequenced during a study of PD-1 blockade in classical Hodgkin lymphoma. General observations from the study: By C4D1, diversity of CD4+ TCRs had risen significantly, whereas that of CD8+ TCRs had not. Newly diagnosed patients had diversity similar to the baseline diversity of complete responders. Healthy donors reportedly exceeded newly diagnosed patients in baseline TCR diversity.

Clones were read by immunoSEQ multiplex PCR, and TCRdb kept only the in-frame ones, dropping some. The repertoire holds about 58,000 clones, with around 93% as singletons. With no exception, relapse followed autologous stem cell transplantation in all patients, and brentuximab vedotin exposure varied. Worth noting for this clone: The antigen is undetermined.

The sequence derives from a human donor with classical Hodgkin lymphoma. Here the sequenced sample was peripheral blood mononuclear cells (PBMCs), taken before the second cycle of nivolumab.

In nucleotides, the CDR3 is TGTGCCAGCAGCTTAGGTACCCGGGGGCCAGCGGGTACGCAGTATTTT. Residues: CASSLGTRGPAGTQYF. This chain uses TRBV11-2 with TRBJ2-3; D may correspond to TRBD1 or TRBD2 (6 bases each). Germline V lookup: CDR1 SGHAT, CDR2 FQNNGV. V was shortened by 1 base and J by 8 bases, with 19 bases between the two germline ends. The CDR3 loop spans 16 amino acids.